The 10 T cell receptor beta chains below come from one sample, sequenced in a study of Ad26.COV2.S vaccination and SARS-CoV-2 variants. Treatment: some 20 received Ad26.COV2.S at low or high dose, single or two shots; roughly 5 received placebo; per-sample allocation not given. Vaccine and placebo recipients were sampled on day 63 after the first injection. Measured with immunoSEQ multiplex PCR; TCRdb has only the in-frame clones, and not every one. The data hold around 340,000 clones, with around 89% observed a single time. Sequencing used peripheral blood, obtained in a trial of Ad26.COV2.S vaccine versus placebo. These receptors were obtained from a person between 18 and 59 years old who received the Ad26.COV2.S COVID-19 vaccine or a placebo.

V gene TRBV7-9 combines with J gene TRBJ2-7; tentatively, D is TRBD1 (5 bases). The V gene lost 5 bases and the J gene lost 5 bases, with 10 bases spanning the gap. The CDR3 is 12 residues long. Germline V gene sequence: CDR1 SEHNR, CDR2 FQNEAQ (reference sequence). The chain's CDR3 is CASSPDSDEQYF. The CDR3 region has the DNA TGTGCCAGCAGCCCAGACAGCGACGAGCAGTACTTC.

The rearrangement uses TRBV19 and TRBJ2-1; 8 nucleotides agree with TRBD2. The CDR3 is made up of 15 amino acids. In germline, CDR1 is LNHDA, CDR2 SQIVND (reference sequence). With 5 bases clipped from V and 2 bases from J, the junction kept 5 bases outside the gene matches. CDR3 sequence reads: CASSLAGGPYNEQFF. The CDR3 DNA follows: TGTGCCAGTAGTTTGGCGGGAGGTCCCTACAATGAGCAGTTCTTC.

The V gene is TRBV28, the J gene TRBJ2-2; TRBD2 matches at 10 bases. CDR1 MDHEN and CDR2 SYDVKM come from the germline V gene. This CDR3 comprises 17 residues. With V trimmed by 4 bases and J by 4 bases, 9 bases remained unmatched. CDR3 in DNA: TGTGCCAGCAGTTCCCAAGGAGCGGGAGGGATCACCGGGGAGCTGTTTTTT. Translated: CASSSQGAGGITGELFF.

The gene calls are TRBV6-2 or TRBV6-3 and TRBJ1-6; no reliable D call. This CDR3 has 12 amino acids. Germline V gives CDR1 MNHEY, CDR2 SVGEGT. V lost 4 bases and J 14 bases, leaving 12 bases between the germline ends. CDR3 DNA sequence: TGTGCCAGCAGTTCCCAGCGACGGTCCCTCCACTTT. This gives the protein CASSSQRRSLHF.

J is TRBJ1-4 and V is TRBV16; maybe TRBD1 (6 bases). There are 15 residues in the CDR3. V was clipped by 3 bases and J by 7 bases, with 15 bases between them. Germline loops: CDR1 KGHSY, CDR2 FQNENV. As DNA, the CDR3 is TGTGCCAGCAGCCATGGTAATAGGGACACTGAAAAACTGTTTTTT. Translating gives CASSHGNRDTEKLFF.

The J gene is TRBJ2-5, the V gene TRBV11-2, with 10 bases matching TRBD2. CDR3 length: 14 amino acids. After removal of 5 bases from V and 7 bases from J, the junction contained 7 bases not matched to a gene. From germline, CDR1 is SGHAT and CDR2 FQNNGV. The CDR3 coding sequence is TGTGCCAGCAGCCCGGCAAGACTAGCGGGGACCCAGTACTTC. It yields the protein CASSPARLAGTQYF.

The CDR3 bases are TGTGCCAGCAGCGGGTACAGAGCCTCCGACTATGGCTACACCTTC. It is translated as CASSGYRASDYGYTF. The chain employs TRBV9 and TRBJ1-2; no clear D. In germline, CDR1 is SGDLS, CDR2 YYNGEE. Trimming removed 3 bases at V and 3 bases at J, with 15 bases between. This CDR3 is built from 15 residues.

The chain uses TRBV25-1 and TRBJ1-1, with D possibly matching TRBD1 (5 bases). V was shortened by 4 bases and J by 1 base, with 10 bases between the two germline ends. Germline CDR1 MGHDK, CDR2 SYGVNS. The CDR3 runs 14 residues. The CDR3 sequence: CASSVDDRNTEAFF. The CDR3 bases are TGTGCCAGCAGTGTAGACGACAGGAACACTGAAGCTTTCTTT.

This clone was observed a few times. The chain recombines TRBV12-5 with TRBJ2-2; D may correspond to TRBD1 or TRBD2 (5 bases each). Germline-derived CDR1 and CDR2 are LGHNT and FRNRAP. The CDR3 runs to 18 residues. The V end lost 0 bases, the J end lost 3 bases, and 17 bases lay between the germline ends. CDR3 coding DNA: TGTGCTAGTGGTTTGGTACGGTGGGACCCCGCTTACACCGGGGAGCTGTTTTTT. This translates into CASGLVRWDPAYTGELFF.

The chain combines TRBV19 with TRBJ2-7; TRBD1 is a possible D gene (6 bases). The CDR3 spans 14 residues. V gave up 5 bases and J gave up 5 bases, with 16 bases separating them. In germline, CDR1 is LNHDA, CDR2 SQIVND (reference sequence). CDR3 nucleotide sequence: TGTGCCAGTAGTGTTGCCAGGGGTGGCGACGAGCAGTACTTC. It codes for CASSVARGGDEQYF.